What follows describes a single T cell receptor (beta chain). Its antigen is unidentified. Enrolled ophthalmopathy patients presented with a Clinical Activity Score of at least 3, a NOSPECS grade of at least 4, and disease duration under 3 months. The data are from a study of T cells in Graves' hyperthyroidism and ophthalmopathy. Researchers amplified the TCR beta CDR3 regions from RNA transcripts. A set of HTBI primers served as the primers for a first-round RT-PCR of the TCR CDR3. Using its own MiXCR run on the multiplex PCR reads, TCRdb lists one record per CDR3 protein. This table has a few hundred thousand distinct CDR3 sequences, about 20% appearing once. Findings of the study overall: Most thyroid clonotypes expanded above 0.001 were also detected in blood. The model identified upcoming ophthalmopathy a median roughly 6 months ahead of onset.

CDR1 and CDR2 (germline): DFQATT, SNEGSKA (reference sequence). Trimming removed 2 bases from V and 5 bases from J; junction bases left unmatched: 12. The CDR3 is 16 amino acids. The V call is TRBV20-1, the J call TRBJ2-3, with 8 bases matching TRBD1. The TCR originated in a woman between 65 and 79 years old with Graves' ophthalmopathy. Sequenced sample: blood. The CDR3 DNA sequence: TGCAGTGCTAGATCGCTACACAGGGGGATAGGAGATACGCAGTATTTT. Translating gives CSARSLHRGIGDTQYF.